The 26 T cell receptor beta chains presented below share a single source sample, sequenced in a study of shared clonotypes between healthy human individuals. TCRdb's table, derived via immunoSEQ multiplex PCR, lists solely in-frame clones and lacks some. The sample contains 1.5 million to 2.5 million clones, just under 95% of which appear only once. CD45RO-negative CD8 cells positively selected for CCR7 made up the naive population, which excluded terminally differentiated effector memory CD45RA+ cells. The sequencing sample was made of naive CD8+ T cells sorted from blood. Every receptor here comes from a man between 18 and 29 years old in good health.

This clone was observed a single time. The chain couples TRBV5-4 to TRBJ1-2; 7 bases align to TRBD1. Germline assignment: CDR1 SGHNT and CDR2 YYREEE (reference sequence). The CDR3 has 16 amino acids. Losses at the gene ends were 4 bases for V and 2 bases for J; bases not matched to a gene: 11. CDR3 protein: CASSLWDRIDNYGYTF. The CDR3 bases are TGTGCCAGCAGCCTATGGGACAGAATTGACAACTATGGCTACACCTTC.

Only one count was recorded for this clone. Other DNA sequences in the sample encode the same CDR3. This chain links TRBV4-3 with TRBJ1-1, with D uncertain. Germline V gives CDR1 LGHNA, CDR2 YSLEER. Between the trimmed V and J ends, which lost 0 bases and 1 base, there was a span of 6 bases. The CDR3 totals 14 residues. CDR3 coding DNA: TGCGCCAGCAGCCAAGATAGCGCGAACACTGAAGCTTTCTTT. Translating gives CASSQDSANTEAFF.

A note on this clone: At the DNA level, this CDR3 is encoded by other sequences in the same sample as well. The chain uses TRBV10-1 and TRBJ2-3; 7 positions agree with TRBD2. From germline, CDR1 is WNHNN and CDR2 SYGVQD (reference sequence). The CDR3 consists of 15 residues. V gave up 3 bases and J gave up 0 bases; unmatched junction bases: 3. CDR3 bases: TGCGCCAGCAGTGAAGCGGGATCTAGCACAGATACGCAGTATTTT. It is translated as CASSEAGSSTDTQYF.

The chain has TRBV19 and TRBJ1-2; 8 nucleotides align to TRBD1. Germline values: CDR1 LNHDA, CDR2 SQIVND (reference sequence). CDR3 length equals 15 residues. Losses at the gene ends were 9 bases for V and 0 bases for J; bases not matched to a gene: 9. In DNA form, the CDR3 reads TGTGCCAGCCCCTACGAGGACAGGGCTAACTATGGCTACACCTTC. Translated, it gives CASPYEDRANYGYTF.

The chain combines TRBV28 with TRBJ1-5; D is unclear. With 10 bases removed from V and 6 bases from J, the gap between germline ends came to 13 bases. The CDR3 runs 12 residues. The germline gives CDR1 MDHEN, CDR2 SYDVKM. The CDR3 DNA is TGTGCCACCACTTGGTTAGGTCAGCCCCAGCATTTT. Translation: CATTWLGQPQHF.

Worth noting for this clone: Other DNA sequences in this specimen translate into the identical CDR3. The rearrangement joins TRBV5-4 to TRBJ2-7; D is perhaps TRBD2 (7 bases). There are 14 residues in the CDR3. Trimming took off 2 bases at V and 3 bases at J, with 12 bases between the two ends. The germline V gene encodes CDR1 SGHNT and CDR2 YYREEE (reference sequence). This chain's CDR3 is CASSFRGGGYEQYF. In DNA, the CDR3 is TGTGCCAGCAGCTTTAGAGGGGGGGGCTACGAGCAGTACTTC.

This clone was counted a single time. The chain has TRBV19 and TRBJ2-7; 8 bases fit TRBD1. The CDR3 spans 14 residues. Losses at the gene ends were 1 base for V and 5 bases for J; bases not matched to a gene: 4. The germline CDR1 and CDR2 sequences are LNHDA and SQIVND (reference sequence). The CDR3 spells CASSIAQGANEQYF. In nucleotides, the CDR3 is TGTGCCAGTAGTATAGCCCAGGGGGCCAACGAGCAGTACTTC.

This CDR3 is CASSLSSGRESSYNEQFF. The CDR3 coding sequence is TGTGCCAGCAGTTTATCGAGCGGACGGGAGAGCTCCTACAATGAGCAGTTCTTC. The V and J genes are TRBV27 and TRBJ2-1; perhaps TRBD2 as D (6 bases). CDR3 size: 18 residues. Per germline, CDR1 MNHEY and CDR2 SMNVEV (reference sequence). V was shortened by 0 bases and J by 0 bases, with 15 bases between the two germline ends.

This chain joins TRBV11-2 and TRBJ2-7, with D unresolved. Trimming took 2 bases from V and 2 from J, leaving 13 bases between them. Germline CDR1 and CDR2: SGHAT and FQNNGV. This CDR3 spans 15 amino acids. This chain's CDR3 is CASSLTASSPYEQYF. The CDR3 nucleotides read TGTGCCAGCAGCTTAACAGCCTCAAGTCCCTACGAGCAGTACTTC. The full variable domain, its missing parts supplied by reference TRBV11-2 and TRBJ2-7, is EAGVAQSPRYKIIEKRQSVAFWCNPISGHATLYWYQQILGQGPKLLIQFQNNGVVDDSQLPKDRFSAERLKGVDSTLKIQPAKLEDSAVYLCASSLTASSPYEQYFGPGTRLTVT.

This chain links TRBV28 with TRBJ1-5; 9 bases line up with TRBD1. This CDR3 is 16 amino acids long. Germline CDR1 MDHEN, CDR2 SYDVKM. Trimming removed 6 bases from V and 1 base from J; junction bases left unmatched: 7. CDR3 DNA: TGTGCCAGCAGGATACAGGGGGCGCAAAGCAATCAGCCCCAGCATTTT. It translates to CASRIQGAQSNQPQHF.

The genes are TRBV27 and TRBJ2-2, with D tentatively TRBD1 or TRBD2 (5 bases each). Trimming removed 7 bases from V and 6 bases from J, with 18 bases in between. This CDR3 contains 15 residues. CDR1 is MNHEY and CDR2 is SMNVEV in the germline V gene (reference sequence). The CDR3 loop is CASTLVGVPAGELFF. DNA for the CDR3: TGTGCCAGCACCCTAGTGGGGGTTCCGGCCGGGGAGCTGTTTTTT.

The rearrangement links TRBV4-1 to TRBJ2-7; D not resolved. The CDR3 is 14 residues long. Trimming pared 4 bases from V and 1 base from J, leaving 11 bases between. CDR1 is MGHRA and CDR2 is YSYEKL in the germline V gene. The CDR3 coding sequence is TGCGCCAGCAGCCCCCGCCTGTTTTCCTACGAGCAGTACTTC. This translates into CASSPRLFSYEQYF.

To note about this clone: This specimen includes other DNA sequences encoding the same CDR3. V usage is TRBV19 and J usage is TRBJ2-7; D call uncertain. Germline loops: CDR1 LNHDA, CDR2 SQIVND (reference sequence). V shed 5 bases and J shed 0 bases, with 11 bases lying between them. This CDR3 spans 14 amino acids. CDR3: CASSASGLSYEQYF. For the CDR3, the DNA is TGTGCCAGTAGTGCGTCGGGCCTCTCCTACGAGCAGTACTTC.

In this sample, this clone turned up once. This rearrangement joins TRBV5-4 to TRBJ2-7; 8 bases align to TRBD1. CDR1 and CDR2 (germline): SGHNT, YYREEE (reference sequence). V was pared by 2 bases and J by 6 bases, with 1 base of the junction left unmatched. CDR3 length: 12 residues. The DNA of the CDR3 is TGTGCCAGCAGCTTCACAGGGGGCGAGCAGTACTTC. Amino acid sequence: CASSFTGGEQYF.

The chain uses TRBV13 and TRBJ1-2; weak D call: TRBD1 (5 bases). Trimming removed 5 bases from V and 2 bases from J, with 18 bases in between. The CDR3 runs 16 residues. Germline assignment: CDR1 PRHDT and CDR2 FYEKMQ (reference sequence). CDR3 region: CASSPSSREENYGYTF. In DNA, the CDR3 is TGTGCCAGCAGCCCGTCATCCAGGGAGGAAAACTATGGCTACACCTTC.

The rearrangement links TRBV29-1 to TRBJ1-1, with 7 bases aligning to TRBD1. This CDR3 region has 13 residues. V lost 4 bases, J lost 5 bases, and 7 bases stayed unmatched. The germline V gene has CDR1 SQVTM and CDR2 ANQGSEA. CDR3 region: CSVGGTAGTEAFF. In nucleotides, the CDR3 is TGCAGCGTTGGAGGGACAGCGGGGACTGAAGCTTTCTTT.

The J gene is TRBJ2-3, the V gene TRBV9, with 9 nucleotides matching TRBD1. The germline V gene has CDR1 SGDLS and CDR2 YYNGEE. This CDR3 contains 16 residues. Trimming at V came to 2 bases and at J to 2 bases, leaving 6 bases not matched to a gene. The CDR3 coding sequence is TGTGCCAGCAGCGTCTCGACAGGGGGTTTCACAGATACGCAGTATTTT. The encoded protein is CASSVSTGGFTDTQYF. The variable domain in full, with the rest retrieved from reference TRBV9 and TRBJ2-3, is DSGVTQTPKHLITATGQRVTLRCSPRSGDLSVYWYQQSLDQGLQFLIQYYNGEERAKGNILERFSAQQFPDLHSELNLSSLELGDSALYFCASSVSTGGFTDTQYFGPGTRLTVL.

The rearrangement uses TRBV6-6 and TRBJ2-7, with unresolved D. This CDR3 is built from 16 residues. Germline V gene lookup returns CDR1 MNHNY and CDR2 SVGAGI (reference sequence). Trimming removed 6 bases at V and 3 bases at J, with 21 bases between. CDR3 residues: CASRFDDLSGDYEQYF. CDR3 DNA sequence: TGTGCCAGCAGATTCGACGACCTGTCTGGGGACTACGAGCAGTACTTC.

The rearrangement links TRBV4-3 to TRBJ2-5, with 9 bases aligning to TRBD2. V lost 5 bases to trimming and J lost 4 bases; unmatched junction nucleotides: 5. Germline assignment: CDR1 LGHNA and CDR2 YSLEER. The CDR3 loop spans 14 amino acids. In DNA, the CDR3 is TGCGCCAGCAGCGTGGGACTAGCCGGAGAGACCCAGTACTTC. It encodes CASSVGLAGETQYF.

The genes are TRBV27 and TRBJ2-7; TRBD2 matches 7 bases. V was pared by 7 bases and J by 0 bases, with 6 bases of the junction left unmatched. Germline V gene sequence: CDR1 MNHEY, CDR2 SMNVEV (reference sequence). The CDR3 spans 14 residues. The CDR3 DNA follows: TGTGCCAGCAATGCAGCGGGACCCTCCTACGAGCAGTACTTC. As protein: CASNAAGPSYEQYF.

This chain joins TRBV11-2 and TRBJ1-1; 9 bases agree with TRBD1. V was clipped by 5 bases and J by 2 bases; unmatched bases: 3. CDR1 and CDR2 (germline): SGHAT, FQNNGV. This CDR3 spans 14 amino acids. The CDR3 nucleotides are TGTGCCAGCAGCGGGACAGGGTCAAACACTGAAGCTTTCTTT. Translated, it gives CASSGTGSNTEAFF. The whole variable domain, remainder taken from reference TRBV11-2 and TRBJ1-1, is EAGVAQSPRYKIIEKRQSVAFWCNPISGHATLYWYQQILGQGPKLLIQFQNNGVVDDSQLPKDRFSAERLKGVDSTLKIQPAKLEDSAVYLCASSGTGSNTEAFFGQGTRLTVV.

The V call is TRBV7-9, the J call TRBJ2-7, with a possible D match to TRBD1 (5 bases). V was cut by 4 bases and J by 6 bases, with 10 bases left in between. The CDR3 is made up of 12 amino acids. Germline CDR1 and CDR2: SEHNR and FQNEAQ (reference sequence). CDR3 residues: CASSSGQSEQYF. The CDR3, as DNA: TGTGCCAGCAGCTCCGGACAATCCGAGCAGTACTTC.

This clone was detected once. The rearrangement joins TRBV6-1 to TRBJ2-7; possibly TRBD1 for D (5 bases). This CDR3 is 11 amino acids long. V gave up 9 bases and J gave up 6 bases, with 12 bases separating them. The germline gives CDR1 MNHNS, CDR2 SASEGT. The CDR3 DNA sequence: TGTGCCAGTAAATTCCAGGGCGAGCAGTACTTC. It encodes CASKFQGEQYF.

This rearrangement joins TRBV13 to TRBJ1-6; 7 bases fit TRBD1. The junction had 5 bases not matched to a gene; V was cut back by 0 bases and J by 9 bases. This CDR3 spans 15 amino acids. Germline-derived CDR1 and CDR2 are PRHDT and FYEKMQ (reference sequence). The CDR3 sequence is CASSLGTGSGSPLHF. The CDR3 coding sequence is TGTGCCAGCAGCTTAGGGACAGGGTCAGGTTCACCCCTCCACTTT.

The chain couples TRBV7-9 to TRBJ1-3, with 8 bases identical to TRBD1. Per germline, CDR1 SEHNR and CDR2 FQNEAQ (reference sequence). J lost 2 bases, V lost 5 bases, and 2 bases had no gene match. This CDR3 has 14 residues. CDR3 sequence (DNA): TGTGCCAGCAGCCTGACAGGGGCTGGAAACACCATATATTTT. This translates into CASSLTGAGNTIYF.

The J gene is TRBJ1-4, the V gene TRBV13, with a possible D match to TRBD1 (6 bases). The germline CDR1 and CDR2 sequences are PRHDT and FYEKMQ (reference sequence). V was shortened by 2 bases and J by 4 bases, with 11 bases between the two germline ends. This CDR3 region has 15 residues. Here the CDR3 reads CASSLRGPYNEKLFF. The DNA for the CDR3 is TGTGCCAGCAGCTTACGGGGGCCGTATAATGAAAAACTGTTTTTT. Drawing the rest from reference TRBV13 and TRBJ1-4, the complete variable domain is AAGVIQSPRHLIKEKRETATLKCYPIPRHDTVYWYQQGPGQDPQFLISFYEKMQSDKGSIPDRFSAQQFSDYHSELNMSSLELGDSALYFCASSLRGPYNEKLFFGSGTQLSVL.